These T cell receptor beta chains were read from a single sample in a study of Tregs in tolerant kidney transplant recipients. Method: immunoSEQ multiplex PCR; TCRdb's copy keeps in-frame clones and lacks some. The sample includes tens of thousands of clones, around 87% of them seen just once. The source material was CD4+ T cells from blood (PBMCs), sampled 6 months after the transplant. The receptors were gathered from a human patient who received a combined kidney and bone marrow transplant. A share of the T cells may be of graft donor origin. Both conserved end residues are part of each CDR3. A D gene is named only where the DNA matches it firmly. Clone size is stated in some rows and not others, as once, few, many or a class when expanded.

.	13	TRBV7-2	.	CASSIQGSYGYTF
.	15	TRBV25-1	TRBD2	CASSEGAGGRSIQYF
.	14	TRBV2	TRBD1	CASSPQGVTGELFF
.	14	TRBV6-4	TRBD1	CATKQGVWTDTQYF
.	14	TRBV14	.	CASSRDLTAETQYF
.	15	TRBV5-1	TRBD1	CASSGTDRGEETQYF
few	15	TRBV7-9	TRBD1	CASSPGQGYGNTIYF
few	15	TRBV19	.	CASTIRVRGNTEAFF
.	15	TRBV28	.	CASRTRIDSYNEQFF
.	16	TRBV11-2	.	CASSPPRREVGEKLFF
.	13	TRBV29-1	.	CSVVRERADTQYF